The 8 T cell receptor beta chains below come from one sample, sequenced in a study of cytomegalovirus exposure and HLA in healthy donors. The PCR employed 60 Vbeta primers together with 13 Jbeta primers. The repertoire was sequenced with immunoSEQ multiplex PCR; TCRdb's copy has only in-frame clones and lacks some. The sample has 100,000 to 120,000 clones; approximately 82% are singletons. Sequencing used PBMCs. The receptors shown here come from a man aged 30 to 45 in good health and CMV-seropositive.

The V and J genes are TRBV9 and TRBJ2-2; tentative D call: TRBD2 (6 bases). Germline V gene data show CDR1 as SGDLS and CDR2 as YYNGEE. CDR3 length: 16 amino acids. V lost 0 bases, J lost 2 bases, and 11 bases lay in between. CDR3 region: CASSVVPGGNTGELFF. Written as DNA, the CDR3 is TGTGCCAGCAGCGTAGTACCCGGGGGAAACACCGGGGAGCTGTTTTTT.

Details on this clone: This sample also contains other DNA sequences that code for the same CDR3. As DNA, the CDR3 is TGTGCCAGCAGCTTAGTCCTAGCGGGGGGGCCTAGCACAGATACGCAGTATTTT. This gives the protein CASSLVLAGGPSTDTQYF. V is TRBV7-2 and J is TRBJ2-3; the match to TRBD2 covers 12 bases. This CDR3 is 18 amino acids long. Germline CDR1 SGHTA, CDR2 FQGNSA. V was clipped by 1 base and J by 0 bases; unmatched bases: 5.

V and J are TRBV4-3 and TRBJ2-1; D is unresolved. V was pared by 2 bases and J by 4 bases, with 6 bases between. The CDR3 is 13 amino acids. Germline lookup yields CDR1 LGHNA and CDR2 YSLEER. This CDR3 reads CASSQLVYNEQFF. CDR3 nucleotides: TGCGCCAGCAGCCAACTTGTTTACAATGAGCAGTTCTTC.

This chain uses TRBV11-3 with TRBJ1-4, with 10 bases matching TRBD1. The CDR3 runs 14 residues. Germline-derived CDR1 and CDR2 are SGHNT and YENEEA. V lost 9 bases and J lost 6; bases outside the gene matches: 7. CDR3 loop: CAREGGQGYEKLFF. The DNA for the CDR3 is TGTGCCAGGGAGGGGGGACAGGGGTATGAAAAACTGTTTTTT.

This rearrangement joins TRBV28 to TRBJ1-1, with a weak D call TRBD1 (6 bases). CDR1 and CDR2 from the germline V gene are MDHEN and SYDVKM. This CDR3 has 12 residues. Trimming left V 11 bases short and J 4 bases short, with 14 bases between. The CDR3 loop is CAVRGGGTEAFF. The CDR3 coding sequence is TGTGCCGTCCGCGGGGGCGGCACTGAAGCTTTCTTT.

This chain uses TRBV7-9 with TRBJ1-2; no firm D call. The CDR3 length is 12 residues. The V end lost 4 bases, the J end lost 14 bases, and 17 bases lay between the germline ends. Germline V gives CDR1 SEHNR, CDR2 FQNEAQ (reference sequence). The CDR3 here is CASSSPRVIETF. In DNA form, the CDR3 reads TGTGCCAGCAGCTCCCCCCGCGTCATCGAAACCTTC.

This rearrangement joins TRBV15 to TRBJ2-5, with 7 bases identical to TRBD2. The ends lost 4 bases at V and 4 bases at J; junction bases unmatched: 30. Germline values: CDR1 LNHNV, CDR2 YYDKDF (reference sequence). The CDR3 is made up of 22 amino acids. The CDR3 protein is CATSTPEDRAGRFFGRRETQYF. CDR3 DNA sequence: TGTGCCACCAGCACCCCTGAGGATAGGGCAGGGAGGTTTTTCGGGAGGAGAGAGACCCAGTACTTC.

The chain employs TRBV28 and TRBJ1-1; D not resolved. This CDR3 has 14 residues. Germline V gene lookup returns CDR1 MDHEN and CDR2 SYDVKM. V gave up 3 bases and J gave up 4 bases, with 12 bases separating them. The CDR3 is CASSFPQVGTEAFF. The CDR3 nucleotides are TGTGCCAGCAGTTTTCCCCAGGTCGGCACTGAAGCTTTCTTT.